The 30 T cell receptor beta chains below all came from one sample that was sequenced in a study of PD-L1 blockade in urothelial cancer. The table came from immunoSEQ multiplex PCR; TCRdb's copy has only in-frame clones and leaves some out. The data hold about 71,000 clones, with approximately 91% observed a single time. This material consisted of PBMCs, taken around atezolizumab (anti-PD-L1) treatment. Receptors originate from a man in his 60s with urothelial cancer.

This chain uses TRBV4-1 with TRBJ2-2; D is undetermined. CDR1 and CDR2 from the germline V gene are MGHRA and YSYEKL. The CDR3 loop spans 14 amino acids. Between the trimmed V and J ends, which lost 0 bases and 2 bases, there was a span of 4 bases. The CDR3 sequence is CASSQDLNTGELFF. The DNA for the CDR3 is TGCGCCAGCAGCCAAGATCTTAACACCGGGGAGCTGTTTTTT.

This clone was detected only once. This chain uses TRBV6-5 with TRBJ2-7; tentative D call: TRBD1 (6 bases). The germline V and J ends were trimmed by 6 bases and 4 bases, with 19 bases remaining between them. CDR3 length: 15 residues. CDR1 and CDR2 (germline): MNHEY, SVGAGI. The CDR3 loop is CASSYAGAGEYEQYF. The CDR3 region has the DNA TGTGCCAGCAGCTATGCCGGGGCAGGGGAGTACGAGCAGTACTTC.

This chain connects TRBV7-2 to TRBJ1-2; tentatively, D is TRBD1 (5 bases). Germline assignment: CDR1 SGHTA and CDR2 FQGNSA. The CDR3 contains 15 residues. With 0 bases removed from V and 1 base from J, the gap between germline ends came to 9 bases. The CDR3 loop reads CASSLAGHRNYGYTF. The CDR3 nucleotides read TGTGCCAGCAGCTTAGCGGGGCACCGTAACTATGGCTACACCTTC.

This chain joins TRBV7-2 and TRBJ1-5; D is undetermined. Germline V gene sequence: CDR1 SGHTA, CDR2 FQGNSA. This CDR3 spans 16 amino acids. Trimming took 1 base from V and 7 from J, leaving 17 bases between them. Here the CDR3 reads CASSLVFVASGQPQHF. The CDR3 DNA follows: TGTGCCAGCAGCTTAGTATTCGTGGCGTCGGGGCAGCCCCAGCATTTT.

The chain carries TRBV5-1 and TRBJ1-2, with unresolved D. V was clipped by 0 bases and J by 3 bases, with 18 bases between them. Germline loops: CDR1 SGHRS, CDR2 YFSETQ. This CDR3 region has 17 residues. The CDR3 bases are TGCGCCAGCAGCTTGGGTTTTAACTCGGCAGGCGACTATGGCTACACCTTC. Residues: CASSLGFNSAGDYGYTF.

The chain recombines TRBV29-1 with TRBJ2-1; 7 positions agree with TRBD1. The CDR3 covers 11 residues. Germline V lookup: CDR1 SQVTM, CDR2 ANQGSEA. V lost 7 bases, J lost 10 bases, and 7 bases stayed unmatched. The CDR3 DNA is TGCAGCGGAACCAGGGGGACCGAGCAGTTCTTC. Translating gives CSGTRGTEQFF.

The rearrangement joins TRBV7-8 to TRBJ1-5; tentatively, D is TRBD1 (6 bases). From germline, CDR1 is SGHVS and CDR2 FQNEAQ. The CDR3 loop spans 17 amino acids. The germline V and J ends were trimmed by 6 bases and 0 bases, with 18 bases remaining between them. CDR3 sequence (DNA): TGTGCCAGCAGTCAATACAGGGTGGAATATAGCAATCAGCCCCAGCATTTT. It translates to CASSQYRVEYSNQPQHF.

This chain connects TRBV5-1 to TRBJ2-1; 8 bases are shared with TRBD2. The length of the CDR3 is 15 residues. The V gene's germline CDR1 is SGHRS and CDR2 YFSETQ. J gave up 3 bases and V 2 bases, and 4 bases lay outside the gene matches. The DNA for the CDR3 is TGCGCCAGCAGCTTTACCGGGACTAGCTACAATGAGCAGTTCTTC. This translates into CASSFTGTSYNEQFF.

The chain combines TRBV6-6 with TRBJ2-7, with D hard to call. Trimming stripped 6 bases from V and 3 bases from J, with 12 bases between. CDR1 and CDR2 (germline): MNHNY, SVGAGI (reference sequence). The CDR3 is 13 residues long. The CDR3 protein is CASSRTSNYEQYF. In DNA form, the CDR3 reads TGTGCCAGCAGCCGAACATCAAACTACGAGCAGTACTTC.

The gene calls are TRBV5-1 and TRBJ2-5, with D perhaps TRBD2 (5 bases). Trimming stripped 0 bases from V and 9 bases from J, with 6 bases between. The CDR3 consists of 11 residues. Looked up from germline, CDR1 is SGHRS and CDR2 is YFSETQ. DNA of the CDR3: TGCGCCAGCAGCTTGGACGGGGCCCAGTACTTC. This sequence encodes CASSLDGAQYF.

The CDR3 protein is CAIRSGQGARGAFF. For the CDR3, the DNA is TGTGCCATCAGGTCGGGACAGGGGGCGCGGGGAGCTTTCTTT. The chain uses TRBV10-3 and TRBJ1-1; TRBD1 agrees at 12 bases. The germline V gene encodes CDR1 ENHRY and CDR2 SYGVKD. V dropped 6 bases and J dropped 10; count of bases not matched to a gene: 9. The CDR3 sequence is 14 residues long.

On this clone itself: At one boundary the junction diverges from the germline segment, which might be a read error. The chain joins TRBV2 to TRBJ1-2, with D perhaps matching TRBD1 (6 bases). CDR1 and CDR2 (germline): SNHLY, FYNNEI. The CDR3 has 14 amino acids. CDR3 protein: CVSSKDSSLGGYTF. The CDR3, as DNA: TGTGTCAGCTCCAAGGACAGTTCCTTAGGGGGTTACACCTTC.

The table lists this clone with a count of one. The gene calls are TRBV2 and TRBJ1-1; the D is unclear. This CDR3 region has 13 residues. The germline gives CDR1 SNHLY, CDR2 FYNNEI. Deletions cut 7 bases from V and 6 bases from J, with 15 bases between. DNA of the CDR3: TGTGCCAGCAATCCTGAAGGGAGAGCTGAAGCTTTCTTT. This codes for CASNPEGRAEAFF. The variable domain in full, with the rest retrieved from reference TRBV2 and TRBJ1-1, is EPEVTQTPSHQVTQMGQEVILRCVPISNHLYFYWYRQILGQKVEFLVSFYNNEISEKSEIFDDQFSVERPDGSNFTLKIRSTKLEDSAMYFCASNPEGRAEAFFGQGTRLTVV.

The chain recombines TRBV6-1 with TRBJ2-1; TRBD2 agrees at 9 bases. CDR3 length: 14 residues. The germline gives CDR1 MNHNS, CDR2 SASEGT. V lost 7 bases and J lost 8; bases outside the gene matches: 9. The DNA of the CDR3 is TGTGCCAGCATACCGATAGCGGGAGTTTATGAGCAGTTCTTC. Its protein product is CASIPIAGVYEQFF.

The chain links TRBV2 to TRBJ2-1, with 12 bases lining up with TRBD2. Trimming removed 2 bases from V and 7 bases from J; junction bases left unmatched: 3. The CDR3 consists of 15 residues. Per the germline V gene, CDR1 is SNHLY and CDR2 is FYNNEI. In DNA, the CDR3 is TGTGCCAGCAGTGAACTAGCGGGGGGGTCGAATGAGCAGTTCTTC. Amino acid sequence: CASSELAGGSNEQFF.

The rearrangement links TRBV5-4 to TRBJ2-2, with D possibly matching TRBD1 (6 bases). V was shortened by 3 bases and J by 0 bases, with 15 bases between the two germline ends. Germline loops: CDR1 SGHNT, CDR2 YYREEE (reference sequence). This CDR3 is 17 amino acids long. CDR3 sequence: CASSSLDRSSNTGELFF. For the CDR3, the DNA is TGTGCCAGCAGCTCCTTGGACAGATCCTCGAACACCGGGGAGCTGTTTTTT.

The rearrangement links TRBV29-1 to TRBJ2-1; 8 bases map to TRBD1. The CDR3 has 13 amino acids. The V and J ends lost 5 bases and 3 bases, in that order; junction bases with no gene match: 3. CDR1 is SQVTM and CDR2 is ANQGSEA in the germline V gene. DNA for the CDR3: TGCAGCGTTCAGGACAGGGTCTACAATGAGCAGTTCTTC. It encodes CSVQDRVYNEQFF.

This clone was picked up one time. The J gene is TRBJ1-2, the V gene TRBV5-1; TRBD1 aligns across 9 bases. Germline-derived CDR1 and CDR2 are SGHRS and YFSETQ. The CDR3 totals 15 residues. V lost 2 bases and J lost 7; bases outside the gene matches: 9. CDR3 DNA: TGCGCCAGCAGCTTAGGGTGGGGGACAGGGACTGGCTACACCTTC. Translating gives CASSLGWGTGTGYTF.

Written as DNA, the CDR3 is TGTGCCTGGACCGGGAGCCCTAATTCACCCCTCCACTTT. It codes for CAWTGSPNSPLHF. The rearrangement joins TRBV30 to TRBJ1-6; D call uncertain. The CDR3 runs to 13 residues. Germline V gene lookup returns CDR1 GTSNPN and CDR2 SVGIG (reference sequence). V was pared by 4 bases and J by 6 bases, with 10 bases between.

CDR3 loop: CASSQEVGGHQPQHF. The CDR3 DNA sequence: TGCGCCAGCAGCCAAGAGGTGGGGGGTCATCAGCCCCAGCATTTT. This sequence joins TRBV4-3 and TRBJ1-5; D is perhaps TRBD1 (5 bases). This CDR3 region has 15 residues. Trimming stripped 0 bases from V and 5 bases from J, with 11 bases between. From germline, CDR1 is LGHNA and CDR2 YSLEER.

The CDR3: CASRTGPNYGYTF. In DNA form, the CDR3 reads TGTGCCAGTCGGACAGGCCCAAACTATGGCTACACCTTC. The J gene is TRBJ1-2, the V gene TRBV19, with 7 bases matching TRBD1. The germline CDR1 and CDR2 sequences are LNHDA and SQIVND (reference sequence). J lost 2 bases, V lost 8 bases, and 5 bases had no gene match. The CDR3 runs to 13 residues. Using reference TRBV19 and TRBJ1-2 for the parts outside the CDR3, the full variable domain is DGGITQSPKYLFRKEGQNVTLSCEQNLNHDAMYWYRQDPGQGLRLIYYSQIVNDFQKGDIAEGYSVSREKKESFPLTVTSAQKNPTAFYLCASRTGPNYGYTFGSGTRLTVV.

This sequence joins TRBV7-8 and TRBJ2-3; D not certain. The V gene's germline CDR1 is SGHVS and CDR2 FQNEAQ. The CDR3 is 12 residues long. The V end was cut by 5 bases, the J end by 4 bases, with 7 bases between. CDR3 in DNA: TGTGCCAGCAGCACCTACCCAGATACGCAGTATTTT. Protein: CASSTYPDTQYF.

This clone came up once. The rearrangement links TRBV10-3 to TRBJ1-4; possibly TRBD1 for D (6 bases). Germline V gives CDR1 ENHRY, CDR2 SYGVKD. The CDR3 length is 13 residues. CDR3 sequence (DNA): TGTGCATCAACGGCAGGGGCTAATGAAAAACTGTTTTTT. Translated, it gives CASTAGANEKLFF.

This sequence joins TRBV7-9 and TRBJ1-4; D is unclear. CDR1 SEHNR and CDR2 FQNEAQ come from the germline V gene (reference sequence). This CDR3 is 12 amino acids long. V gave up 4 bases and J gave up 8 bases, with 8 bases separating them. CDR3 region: CASSSRSEKLFF. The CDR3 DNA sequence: TGTGCCAGCAGCTCACGAAGCGAAAAACTGTTTTTT.

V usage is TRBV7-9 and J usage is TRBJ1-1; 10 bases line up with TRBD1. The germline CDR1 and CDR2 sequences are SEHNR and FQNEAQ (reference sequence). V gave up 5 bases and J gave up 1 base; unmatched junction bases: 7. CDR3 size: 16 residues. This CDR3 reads CASSRSGTGANTEAFF. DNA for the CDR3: TGTGCCAGCAGCAGATCCGGGACAGGGGCGAACACTGAAGCTTTCTTT.

CDR3 sequence reads: CASSWGQALGDTQYF. The CDR3 DNA is TGTGCCAGCAGCTGGGGACAGGCACTGGGGGATACGCAGTATTTT. The chain couples TRBV7-9 to TRBJ2-3; 8 bases agree with TRBD1. This CDR3 has 15 residues. Germline CDR1 and CDR2: SEHNR and FQNEAQ (reference sequence). The ends lost 4 bases at V and 6 bases at J; junction bases unmatched: 9. Supplemented by reference TRBV7-9 and TRBJ2-3, the full variable domain reads DTGVSQNPRHKITKRGQNVTFRCDPISEHNRLYWYRQTLGQGPEFLTYFQNEAQLEKSRLLSDRFSAERPKGSFSTLEIQRTEQGDSAMYLCASSWGQALGDTQYFGPGTRLTVL.

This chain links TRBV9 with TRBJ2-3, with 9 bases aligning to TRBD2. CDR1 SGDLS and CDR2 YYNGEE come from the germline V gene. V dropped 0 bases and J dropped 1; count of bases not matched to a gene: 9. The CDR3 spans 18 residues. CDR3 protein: CASSVGVLVAGGTDTQYF. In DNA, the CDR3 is TGTGCCAGCAGCGTAGGGGTTTTGGTAGCGGGGGGCACAGATACGCAGTATTTT.

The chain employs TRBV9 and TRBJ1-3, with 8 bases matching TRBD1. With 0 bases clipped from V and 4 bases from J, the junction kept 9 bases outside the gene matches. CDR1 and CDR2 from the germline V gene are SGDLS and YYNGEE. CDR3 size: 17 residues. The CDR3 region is CASSVGIQGAPGNTIYF. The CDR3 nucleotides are TGTGCCAGCAGCGTAGGAATTCAGGGGGCGCCCGGAAACACCATATATTTT. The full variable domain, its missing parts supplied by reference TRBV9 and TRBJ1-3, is DSGVTQTPKHLITATGQRVTLRCSPRSGDLSVYWYQQSLDQGLQFLIQYYNGEERAKGNILERFSAQQFPDLHSELNLSSLELGDSALYFCASSVGIQGAPGNTIYFGEGSWLTVV.

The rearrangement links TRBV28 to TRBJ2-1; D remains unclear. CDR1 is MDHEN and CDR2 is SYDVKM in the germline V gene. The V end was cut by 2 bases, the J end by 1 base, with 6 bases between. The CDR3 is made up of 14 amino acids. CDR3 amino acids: CASSLVRSYNEQFF. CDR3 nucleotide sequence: TGTGCCAGCAGTTTAGTTCGGTCCTACAATGAGCAGTTCTTC.

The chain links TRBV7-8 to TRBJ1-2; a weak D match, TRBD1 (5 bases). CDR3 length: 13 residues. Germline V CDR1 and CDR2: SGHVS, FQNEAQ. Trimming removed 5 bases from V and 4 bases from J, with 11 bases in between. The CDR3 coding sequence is TGTGCCAGCAGCACACGGGGGGGCTATGGCTACACCTTC. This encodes CASSTRGGYGYTF.